These 9 T cell receptor beta chains were sequenced from one sample in a study of blood T cell repertoires in COVID-19. TCRdb keeps only in-frame clones here, not all; method: immunoSEQ multiplex PCR. The table lists some 140,000 clones, 75% to 90% of them singletons. The sequenced sample consisted of PBMCs or T cells enriched from blood (not recorded which). These receptors were collected from a man aged 25-45 years who had recovered from COVID-19.

The rearrangement uses TRBV24-1 and TRBJ2-3; D is perhaps TRBD1 (6 bases). The CDR3 is 14 amino acids. Germline V gene data show CDR1 as KGHDR and CDR2 as SFDVKD. V lost 3 bases and J lost 8, with 14 bases in between. CDR3: CATSDNQGTGTQYF. CDR3 in DNA: TGTGCCACCAGTGATAATCAGGGGACCGGTACGCAGTATTTT.

The rearrangement links TRBV12-3 or TRBV12-4 to TRBJ2-2; D uncertain. This CDR3 is built from 13 residues. The V gene lost 8 bases and the J gene lost 1 base, with 8 bases spanning the gap. CDR3: CASGYMNTGELFF. The CDR3 DNA reads as TGTGCCAGCGGTTACATGAACACCGGGGAGCTGTTTTTT.

V gene TRBV19 combines with J gene TRBJ1-3; no reliable D call. The CDR3 extends over 14 amino acids. CDR1 and CDR2 from the germline V gene are LNHDA and SQIVND (reference sequence). Trimming removed 7 bases from V and 4 bases from J, with 14 bases in between. Written as DNA, the CDR3 is TGTGCCAGTACGACATCGACCCGGGGAAACACCATATATTTT. Its protein is CASTTSTRGNTIYF.

The chain carries TRBV21-1 and TRBJ2-7; the DNA was not used to check the table's D call, TRBD2. TRBV21-1 is a known pseudogene. The CDR3 is made up of 16 amino acids. CDR3 in DNA: TGTGCCAGCAGCAAAGGGGGGGGGCGGAAAAACTACGAGCAGTACTTC. As protein: CASSKGGGRKNYEQYF.

V gene TRBV6-5 combines with J gene TRBJ2-1; TRBD1 agrees at 7 bases. The CDR3 has 15 amino acids. Germline loops: CDR1 MNHEY, CDR2 SVGAGI. The J segment lost 0 bases and the V segment lost 10 bases, leaving 9 bases of the junction unmatched. CDR3 in amino acids: CATTGAQSSYNEQFF. As DNA, the CDR3 is TGTGCCACCACAGGGGCCCAGAGCTCCTACAATGAGCAGTTCTTC.

The chain links TRBV7-9 to TRBJ2-3, with D uncertain. Germline CDR1 reads SEHNR; CDR2 reads FQNEAQ (reference sequence). V shed 2 bases and J shed 4 bases, with 10 bases lying between them. The CDR3 runs to 14 residues. The CDR3 reads CASSLLGSADTQYF. The CDR3 bases are TGTGCCAGCAGCTTACTAGGTTCGGCAGATACGCAGTATTTT.

V and J are TRBV27 and TRBJ2-5; TRBD2 agrees at 13 bases. Trimming at V came to 4 bases and at J to 2 bases, leaving 4 bases not matched to a gene. This CDR3 comprises 16 residues. From germline, CDR1 is MNHEY and CDR2 SMNVEV (reference sequence). The CDR3 spells CASSSGLAGEQETQYF. CDR3 DNA sequence: TGTGCCAGCAGTTCAGGACTAGCGGGAGAGCAAGAGACCCAGTACTTC.

The V call is TRBV15, the J call TRBJ2-2, with 13 bases aligning to TRBD2. V lost 7 bases, J lost 3 bases, and 8 bases stayed unmatched. CDR1 and CDR2 (germline): LNHNV, YYDKDF (reference sequence). This CDR3 comprises 17 residues. CDR3 DNA sequence: TGTGCCACCAAAAGAGCCGGGACTAGCGGGGACACCGGGGAGCTGTTTTTT. Translated, it gives CATKRAGTSGDTGELFF.

This chain links TRBV6-5 with TRBJ1-3; D gene unclear. Germline V gives CDR1 MNHEY, CDR2 SVGAGI. The V end lost 5 bases, the J end lost 5 bases, and 16 bases lay between the germline ends. The CDR3 loop spans 15 amino acids. The CDR3 sequence is CASSSPGLRRNTIYF. CDR3 DNA sequence: TGTGCCAGCAGTAGTCCAGGACTTCGTCGAAACACCATATATTTT.